In this sample, the clone carrying this T cell receptor (beta chain) turned up once. Its cognate antigen is unknown. The data are from a study of cytomegalovirus exposure and HLA in healthy donors. Study-level results: Reportedly, TCR beta sequences accurately predicted HLA-A and HLA-B alleles in most subjects.

The primer mix had 60 Vbeta and 13 Jbeta primers. Method: immunoSEQ multiplex PCR; TCRdb's copy keeps in-frame clones and lacks some. This table holds 110,000 to 150,000 clones, 60% to 85% found once. With V trimmed by 5 bases and J by 2 bases, 8 bases remained unmatched. The CDR3 length is 16 residues. Germline values: CDR1 MDHEN, CDR2 SYDVKM. The sequenced sample consisted of PBMCs. The J gene is TRBJ1-3, the V gene TRBV28, with TRBD1 identical over 8 bases. The receptor was isolated from a male donor in good health and CMV-seronegative. CDR3 amino acids: CASSPWTGSPGNTIYF. CDR3 nucleotide sequence: TGTGCCAGCAGTCCTTGGACAGGGTCCCCTGGAAACACCATATATTTT.